This T cell receptor beta chain was recovered during a study of blood T cell repertoires in COVID-19. Authors' processing steps: Reference gene primer amplification gave estimated nucleated cell counts. Profiling relied on immunoSEQ multiplex PCR, and the TCRdb table lists in-frame clones only, not all of them. The V and J calls and clone size are taken from that table; D and trimming were inferred from the DNA. Of almost 250,000 clones in the sample, about 84% are singletons; the top ten hold approximately 5.5%. This clonotype was sampled from a woman over 75 with COVID-19, enrolled during active disease. Material for sequencing was peripheral blood.

The CDR3 protein is CASRVPGQGRDGYTF. The CDR3 DNA reads TGTGCCAGCAGGGTCCCGGGACAGGGAAGGGATGGCTACACCTTC. V is TRBV6-5 and J is TRBJ1-2; TRBD1 agrees at 9 bases. Germline lookup yields CDR1 MNHEY and CDR2 SVGAGI. The CDR3 spans 15 residues. With 6 bases clipped from V and 6 bases from J, the junction kept 11 bases outside the gene matches.